This entry concerns a single TCR beta chain. Its antigen remains unidentified. These data originate in a study of cytomegalovirus exposure and HLA in healthy donors. Study observations and caveats: Later on, an analysis found that several of the most significant clusters appeared to be linked to common viral pathogens, which included parvovirus B19.

The CDR3 sequence is 13 residues long. Germline V gene lookup returns CDR1 MRHNA and CDR2 SNTAGT. Deletions cut 6 bases from V and 5 bases from J, with 11 bases between. Vbeta (60) and Jbeta (13) primers were used in the PCR. Measured with immunoSEQ multiplex PCR; TCRdb has only the in-frame clones, and not every one. The data show 65,000 to 95,000 clones, around 79% seen once. The clonotype was recovered from a human donor in good health. The V and J genes are TRBV6-4 and TRBJ2-1; D is unresolved. Sequenced sample: PBMCs. CDR3 nucleotide sequence: TGTGCCAGCAGCCCGACTGGTGACAATGAGCAGTTCTTC. The encoded protein is CASSPTGDNEQFF.